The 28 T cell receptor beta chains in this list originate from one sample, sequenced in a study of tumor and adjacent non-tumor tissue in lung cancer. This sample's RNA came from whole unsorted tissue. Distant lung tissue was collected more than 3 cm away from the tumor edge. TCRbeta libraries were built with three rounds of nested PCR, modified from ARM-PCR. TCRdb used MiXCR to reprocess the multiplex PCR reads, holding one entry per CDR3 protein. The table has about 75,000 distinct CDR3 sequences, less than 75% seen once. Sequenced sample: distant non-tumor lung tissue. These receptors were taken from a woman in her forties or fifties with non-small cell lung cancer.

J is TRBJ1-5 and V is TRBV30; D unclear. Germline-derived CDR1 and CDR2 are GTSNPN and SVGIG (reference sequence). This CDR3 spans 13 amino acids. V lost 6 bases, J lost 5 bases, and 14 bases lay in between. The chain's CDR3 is CACTDGEYQPQHF. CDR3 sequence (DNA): TGTGCCTGTACGGACGGGGAATATCAGCCCCAGCATTTT.

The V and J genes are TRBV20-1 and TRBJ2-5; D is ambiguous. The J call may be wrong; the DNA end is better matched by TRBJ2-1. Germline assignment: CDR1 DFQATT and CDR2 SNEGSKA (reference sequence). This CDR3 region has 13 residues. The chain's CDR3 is CSARQWVGETQFF. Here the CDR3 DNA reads TGCAGTGCTAGACAGTGGGTCGGAGAGACCCAGTTCTTC.

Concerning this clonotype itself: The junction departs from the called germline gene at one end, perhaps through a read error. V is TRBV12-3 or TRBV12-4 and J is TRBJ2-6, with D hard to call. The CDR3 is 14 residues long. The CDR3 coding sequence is TGTGCCAGCAGTTTCGGGTTCGAGGCCAACGTCCTGACATTC. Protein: CASSFGFEANVLTF.

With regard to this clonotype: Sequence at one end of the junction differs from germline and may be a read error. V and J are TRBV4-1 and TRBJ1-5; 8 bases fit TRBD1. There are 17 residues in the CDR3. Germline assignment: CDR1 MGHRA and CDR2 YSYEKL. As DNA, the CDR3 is TGCACCAGCAGCCAAGTGGGGACAGGCCCCTGCTGTCAGCCCCAGCATTTT. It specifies CTSSQVGTGPCCQPQHF.

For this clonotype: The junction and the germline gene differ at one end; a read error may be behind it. The CDR3 here is CDSSLAGVGTSYEQYF. The DNA for the CDR3 is TGTGACAGCAGTTTAGCGGGAGTGGGAACTAGCTACGAGCAGTACTTC. The J gene is TRBJ2-7, the V gene TRBV12-3 or TRBV12-4, with TRBD2 matching over 9 bases. The CDR3 totals 16 residues.

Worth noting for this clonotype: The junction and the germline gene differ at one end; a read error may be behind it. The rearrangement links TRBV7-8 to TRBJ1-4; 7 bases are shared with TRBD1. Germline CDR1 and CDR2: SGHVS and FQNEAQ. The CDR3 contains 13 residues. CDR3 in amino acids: CDSNSGQAEKLFF. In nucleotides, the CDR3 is TGTGACAGCAACTCCGGACAGGCGGAAAAACTGTTTTTC.

The CDR3 region has the DNA TGCGCCAGCAGCCAAGGTAACTCAGACTATGGCTACACCTTC. Translation gives CASSQGNSDYGYTF. This chain connects TRBV4-1 to TRBJ1-2; D is uncertain. CDR1 is MGHRA, CDR2 YSYEKL, per germline. The CDR3 loop spans 14 amino acids. With 1 base removed from V and 3 bases from J, the gap between germline ends came to 9 bases.

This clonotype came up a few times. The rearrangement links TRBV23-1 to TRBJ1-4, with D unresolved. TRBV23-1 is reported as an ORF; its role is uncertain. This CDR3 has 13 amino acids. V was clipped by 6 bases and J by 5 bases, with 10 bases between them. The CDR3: CASSRTQNEKLFF. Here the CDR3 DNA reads TGCGCCAGCAGCCGTACACAAAATGAAAAACTGTTTTTT.

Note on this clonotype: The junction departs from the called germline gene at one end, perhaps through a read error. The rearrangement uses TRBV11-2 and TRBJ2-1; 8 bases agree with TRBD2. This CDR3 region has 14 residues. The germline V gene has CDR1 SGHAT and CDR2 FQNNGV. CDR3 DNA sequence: TGTGCCAGCAGCCCGGGAGGGTTATACAATGAGCACTTCTTC. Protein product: CASSPGGLYNEHFF.

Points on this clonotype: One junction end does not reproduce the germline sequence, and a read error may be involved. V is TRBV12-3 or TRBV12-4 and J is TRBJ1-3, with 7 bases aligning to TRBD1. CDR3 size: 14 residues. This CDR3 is CANSFTGVGNTIYF. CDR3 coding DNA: TGTGCCAACAGTTTTACAGGGGTTGGAAACACCATATATTTT.

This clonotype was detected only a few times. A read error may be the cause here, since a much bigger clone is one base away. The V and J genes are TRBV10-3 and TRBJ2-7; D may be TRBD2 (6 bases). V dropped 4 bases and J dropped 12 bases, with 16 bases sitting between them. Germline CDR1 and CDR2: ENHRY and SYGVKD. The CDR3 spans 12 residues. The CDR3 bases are TGTGCCATCAGTGCCGACGGGACTCAGCGGTACTTC. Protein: CAISADGTQRYF.

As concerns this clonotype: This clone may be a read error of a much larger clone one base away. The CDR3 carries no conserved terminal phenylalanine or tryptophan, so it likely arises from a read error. CDR3 nucleotide sequence: TGTGCCAGCAGAAGCCCGGGACAGGAGGCAGATACGCAGTATCTT. It translates to CASRSPGQEADTQYL. The V gene is TRBV6-1, the J gene TRBJ2-3; 8 bases agree with TRBD1. The V segment lost 6 bases and the J segment 4 bases; nucleotides outside the gene matches: 9. From germline, CDR1 is MNHNS and CDR2 SASEGT. The CDR3 totals 15 residues.

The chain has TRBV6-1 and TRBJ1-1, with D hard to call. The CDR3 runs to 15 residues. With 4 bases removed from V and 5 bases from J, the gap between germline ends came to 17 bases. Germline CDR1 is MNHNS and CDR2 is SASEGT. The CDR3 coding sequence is TGTGCCAGCAGTGGACTGACGGGCCTGTGTACTGAAGCTTTCTTT. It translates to CASSGLTGLCTEAFF.

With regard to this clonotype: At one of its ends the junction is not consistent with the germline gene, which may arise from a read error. CDR3 DNA sequence: TGCAGCTTTGAGCCGGGGACAGAGACCCAGTACTTC. Its translation is CSFEPGTETQYF. J is TRBJ2-5 and V is TRBV29-1; D might be TRBD1 or TRBD2, each matching 5 bases. This CDR3 has 12 residues. Germline CDR1 and CDR2: SQVTM and ANQGSEA.

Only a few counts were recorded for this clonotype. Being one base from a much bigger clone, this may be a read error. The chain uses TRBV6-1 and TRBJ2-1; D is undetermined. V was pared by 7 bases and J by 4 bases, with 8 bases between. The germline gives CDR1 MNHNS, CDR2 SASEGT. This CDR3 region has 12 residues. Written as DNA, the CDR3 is TGTGCCAGCAACGCCAATTACAATGAGCAGTTCTTC. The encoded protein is CASNANYNEQFF.

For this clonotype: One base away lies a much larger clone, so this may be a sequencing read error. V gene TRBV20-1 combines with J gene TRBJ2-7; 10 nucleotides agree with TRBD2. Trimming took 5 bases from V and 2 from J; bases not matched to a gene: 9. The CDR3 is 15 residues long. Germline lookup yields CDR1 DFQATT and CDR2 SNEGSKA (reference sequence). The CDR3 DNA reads TGCAGTGCTGATCCTAGGACTAGCGGCGCCTACGAGCAGTACTTC. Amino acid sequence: CSADPRTSGAYEQYF.

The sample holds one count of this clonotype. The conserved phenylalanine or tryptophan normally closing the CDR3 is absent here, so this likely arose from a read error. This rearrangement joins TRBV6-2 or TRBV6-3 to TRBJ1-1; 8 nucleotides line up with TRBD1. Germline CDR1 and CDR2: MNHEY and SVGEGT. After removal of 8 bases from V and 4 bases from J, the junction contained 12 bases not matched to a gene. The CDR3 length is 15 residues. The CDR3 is CASGGDRGGFTEAFS. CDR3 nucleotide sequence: TGTGCCAGCGGTGGTGACAGGGGCGGGTTCACTGAAGCTTTCTCT.

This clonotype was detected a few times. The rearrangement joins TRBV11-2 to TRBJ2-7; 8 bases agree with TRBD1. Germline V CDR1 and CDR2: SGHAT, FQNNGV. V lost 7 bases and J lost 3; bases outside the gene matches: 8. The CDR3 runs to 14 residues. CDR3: CASKRTGYYYEQYF. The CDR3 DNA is TGTGCCAGCAAGCGGACAGGGTATTACTACGAGCAGTACTTC.

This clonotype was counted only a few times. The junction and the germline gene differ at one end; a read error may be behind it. As DNA, the CDR3 is TGCAGTGCAAGATCACCGACTAGCGGCTACTATGAGCAGTTCTTC. This codes for CSARSPTSGYYEQFF. This chain joins TRBV20-1 and TRBJ2-1, with TRBD2 identical over 9 bases. CDR3 length: 15 residues. Germline values: CDR1 DFQATT, CDR2 SNEGSKA (reference sequence).

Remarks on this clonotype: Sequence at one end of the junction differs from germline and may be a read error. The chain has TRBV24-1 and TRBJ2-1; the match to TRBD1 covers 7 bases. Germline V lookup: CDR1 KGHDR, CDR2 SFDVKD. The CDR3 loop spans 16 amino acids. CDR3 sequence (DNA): TGTGCCACCAGTGATTCTCGACAGGGTCAAGGCAATGAGAAGTTCTTC. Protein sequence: CATSDSRQGQGNEKFF.

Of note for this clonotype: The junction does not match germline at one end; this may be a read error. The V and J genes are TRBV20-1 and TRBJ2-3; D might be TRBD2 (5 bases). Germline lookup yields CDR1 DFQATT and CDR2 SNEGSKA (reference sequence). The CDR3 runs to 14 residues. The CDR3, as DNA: TGCAATGCTAGAGAGGCTAGCAGTCCAGATACGCAGTATTTC. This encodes CNAREASSPDTQYF.

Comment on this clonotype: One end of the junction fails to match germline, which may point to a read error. CDR3 loop: CASSLVRAGGGDEQFF. Here the CDR3 DNA reads TGTGCCAGCAGCTTAGTGAGGGCGGGGGGAGGAGATGAGCAATTCTTC. The rearrangement joins TRBV11-1 to TRBJ2-1, with 8 bases fitting TRBD2. Germline-derived CDR1 and CDR2 are SGHAT and FQDESV (reference sequence). The CDR3 totals 16 residues.

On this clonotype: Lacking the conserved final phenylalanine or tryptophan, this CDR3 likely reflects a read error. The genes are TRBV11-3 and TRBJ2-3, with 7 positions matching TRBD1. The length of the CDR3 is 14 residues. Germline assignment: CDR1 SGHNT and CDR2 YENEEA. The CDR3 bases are TGTGCCTGCAGCTTGGACAGGTTGGCGGATACGCAGTATCTT. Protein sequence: CACSLDRLADTQYL.

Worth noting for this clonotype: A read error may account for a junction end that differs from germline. CDR3 sequence: CVSSLGGSSPLHF. CDR3 nucleotide sequence: TGTGTCAGCAGCTTAGGGGGTAGTTCACCTCTCCACTTT. The chain is built from TRBV11-2 and TRBJ1-6; D may be TRBD1 (6 bases). Germline assignment: CDR1 SGHAT and CDR2 FQNNGV. The CDR3 length is 13 residues.

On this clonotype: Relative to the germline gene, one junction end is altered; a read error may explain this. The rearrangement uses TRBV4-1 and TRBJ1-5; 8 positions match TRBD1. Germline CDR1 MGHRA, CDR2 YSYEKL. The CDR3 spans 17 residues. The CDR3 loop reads CASRQMGTGPGGQPQHF. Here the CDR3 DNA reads TGCGCTAGCAGGCAAATGGGGACAGGCCCCGGCGGTCAGCCCCAGCATTTT.

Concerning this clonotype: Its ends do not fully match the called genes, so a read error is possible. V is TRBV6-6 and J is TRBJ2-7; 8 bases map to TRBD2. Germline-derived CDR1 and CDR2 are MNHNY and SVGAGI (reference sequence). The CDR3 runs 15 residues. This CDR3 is CTRSLTSGGQYEQYF. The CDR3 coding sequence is TGTACCAGGAGTCTTACTAGCGGAGGACAATACGAGCAGTACTTC.

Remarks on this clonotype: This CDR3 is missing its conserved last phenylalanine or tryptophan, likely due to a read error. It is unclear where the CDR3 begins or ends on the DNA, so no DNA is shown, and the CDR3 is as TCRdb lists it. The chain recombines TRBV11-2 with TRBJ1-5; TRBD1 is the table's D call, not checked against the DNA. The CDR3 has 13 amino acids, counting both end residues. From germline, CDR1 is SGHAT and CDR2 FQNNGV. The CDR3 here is CASSYTDRGPKHC.

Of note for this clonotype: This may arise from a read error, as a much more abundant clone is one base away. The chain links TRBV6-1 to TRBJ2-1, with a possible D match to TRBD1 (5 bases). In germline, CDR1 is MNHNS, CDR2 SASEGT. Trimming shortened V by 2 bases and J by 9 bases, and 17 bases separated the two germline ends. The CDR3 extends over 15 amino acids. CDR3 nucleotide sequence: TGTGCCAGCAGTGAATGGGTAGGGGCGCTAAGTGAGCAGTTCTTC. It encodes CASSEWVGALSEQFF.